The rows below give T cell receptor beta chains drawn from one sample of a study of Graves' ophthalmopathy and Graves' hyperthyroidism. TCRdb fed the multiplex PCR reads into MiXCR, producing one record per CDR3 protein. The table lists some 370,000 distinct CDR3 sequences, about 17% of them singletons. Sequencing input: peripheral blood. These receptor sequences come from an adult woman with stable Graves' hyperthyroidism. The CDR3 runs from the conserved cysteine through the conserved F or W.

j_call	v_call	cdr3_aa
TRBJ2-5	TRBV11-2	CASSLKGLAGGTQYF
TRBJ1-6	TRBV6-5	CASSYLGRGNSPLHF
TRBJ2-7	TRBV20-1	CSASLLAGGKPYEQYF
TRBJ1-2	TRBV15	CATSRGVLGDYGYTF
TRBJ1-6	TRBV19	CASSPGGANSPLHF
TRBJ2-7	TRBV6-1	CASSPSGKPRSYEQYF
TRBJ2-5	TRBV11-1	CASSLRNTQGETQYF
TRBJ2-5	TRBV6-1	CASMAASRETQYF
TRBJ2-7	TRBV12-3/TRBV12-4	CASSPGQGVYEQYF
TRBJ2-7	TRBV4-1	CASSQEVTSGSYEQYF
TRBJ2-7	TRBV4-3	CASSQVAGGSYEQYF
TRBJ2-5	TRBV12-3/TRBV12-4	CASSPAWRGGETQYF
TRBJ1-5	TRBV28	CASSPTAGVRSFQPQHF
TRBJ2-7	TRBV29-1	CSVVSPAAEQYF
TRBJ2-5	TRBV7-2	CASSGSGRETQYF
TRBJ2-5	TRBV28	CASSFDRTGTQYF
TRBJ2-5	TRBV5-1	CASSRTSGSLETQYF
TRBJ2-7	TRBV6-2/TRBV6-3	CASSYRDRGRYEQYF
TRBJ1-1	TRBV18	CASSRDTEAFF
TRBJ1-3	TRBV3-1	CASSQGAGGSGNTIYF
TRBJ1-1	TRBV6-6	CASRTPRNTEAFF
TRBJ1-5	TRBV19	CASSISGHGGVDQPQHF
TRBJ2-7	TRBV6-5	CASSYWSGGSYEQYF